These 2 T cell receptor beta chains originate from one sample sequenced in a study of blood T cell repertoires in COVID-19. The repertoire was sequenced with immunoSEQ multiplex PCR; TCRdb's copy has only in-frame clones and lacks some. Of about 270,000 clones detected, around 83% appear once; the ten largest clones hold approximately 6%. Sequencing input: peripheral blood. These receptors were taken from an elderly man with acute or convalescent COVID-19.

This chain connects TRBV13 to TRBJ1-3, with a weak D call TRBD1 (6 bases). Trimming removed 5 bases at V and 4 bases at J, with 21 bases between. There are 17 residues in the CDR3. The germline V gene encodes CDR1 PRHDT and CDR2 FYEKMQ (reference sequence). CDR3 bases: TGTGCCAGCAGCAATAAGGACAGCGCGGCGTCCGGAAACACCATATATTTT. It codes for CASSNKDSAASGNTIYF. Full variable domain (missing parts from reference TRBV13 and TRBJ1-3): AAGVIQSPRHLIKEKRETATLKCYPIPRHDTVYWYQQGPGQDPQFLISFYEKMQSDKGSIPDRFSAQQFSDYHSELNMSSLELGDSALYFCASSNKDSAASGNTIYFGEGSWLTVV.

The V and J genes are TRBV11-2 and TRBJ2-7; D not certain. Trimming cost V 5 bases and J 0 bases, with 11 bases left between them. The CDR3 has 14 residues. The germline V gene has CDR1 SGHAT and CDR2 FQNNGV. CDR3 region: CASSPTIPSYEQYF. DNA of the CDR3: TGTGCCAGCAGCCCGACAATTCCCTCCTACGAGCAGTACTTC.